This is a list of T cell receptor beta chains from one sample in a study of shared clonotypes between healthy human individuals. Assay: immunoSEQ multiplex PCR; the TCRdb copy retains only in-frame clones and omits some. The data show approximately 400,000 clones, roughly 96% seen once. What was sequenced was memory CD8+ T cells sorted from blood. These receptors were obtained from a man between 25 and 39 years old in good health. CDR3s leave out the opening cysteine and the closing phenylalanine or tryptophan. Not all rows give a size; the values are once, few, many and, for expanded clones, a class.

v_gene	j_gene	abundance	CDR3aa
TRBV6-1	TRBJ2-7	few	ASSEGGGTGYEQY
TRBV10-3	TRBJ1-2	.	AISELDGYT
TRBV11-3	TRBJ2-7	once	AIRGPDSYEQY
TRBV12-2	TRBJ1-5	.	ASRLATGPTYQPQH
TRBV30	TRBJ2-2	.	AWSLRLAGEFSGELF
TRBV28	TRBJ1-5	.	ASSHTGFGGNQPQH
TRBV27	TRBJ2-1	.	ASSLSAGNEQF
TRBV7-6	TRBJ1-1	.	ASSLGRQMNTEAF
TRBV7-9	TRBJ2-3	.	ASSLLRHKDTQY
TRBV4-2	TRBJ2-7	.	ASSQEAGGTYEQY
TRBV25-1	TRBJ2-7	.	ASSENRDRIYEQY
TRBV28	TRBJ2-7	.	ASSYDFSASEQY
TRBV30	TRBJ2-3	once	AWSTGQGTDTQY
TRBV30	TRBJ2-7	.	AWTPGGLAGYGEQY
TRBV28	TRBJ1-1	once	ASSLGILGGAPNTEAF
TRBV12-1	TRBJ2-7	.	ASSPGTVSYEQY
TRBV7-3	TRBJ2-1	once	ASSLTHRGRGNEQF
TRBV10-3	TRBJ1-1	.	AISEGMTGAF
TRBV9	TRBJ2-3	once	ASSADFTDTQY
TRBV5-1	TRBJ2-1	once	ASSLGFGSYNEQF
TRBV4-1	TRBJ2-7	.	ASSQDGGPYYEQY
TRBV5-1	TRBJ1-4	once	ASSFSGVREKLF
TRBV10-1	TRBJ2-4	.	ASSLQAKNIQY
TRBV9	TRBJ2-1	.	ASSRTTNSYNEQF
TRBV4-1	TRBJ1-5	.	ASSHLFDRDPQPQH
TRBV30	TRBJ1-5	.	AWSVQGVTSNQPQH
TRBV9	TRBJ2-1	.	ASSPTSGSSYNEQF
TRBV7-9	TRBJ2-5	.	ASGRETQY
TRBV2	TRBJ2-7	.	ASSEEGTGSYEQY
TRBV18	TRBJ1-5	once	ASSPEGDQPQH
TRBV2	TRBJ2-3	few	ASSADTQY
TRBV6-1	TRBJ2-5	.	ASKRQGLFETQY
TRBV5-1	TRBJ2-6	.	ASSLGGGGANVLT
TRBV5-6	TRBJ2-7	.	ASSLLGRREQY
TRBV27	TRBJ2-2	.	ASSPTTRTGELF
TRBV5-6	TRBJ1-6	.	ASSLLRRGNSPLH
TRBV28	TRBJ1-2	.	ASSLVVEGSPYGYT
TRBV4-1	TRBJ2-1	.	ASSPVAGGSYNEQF
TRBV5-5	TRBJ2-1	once	ASSLGARNEQF
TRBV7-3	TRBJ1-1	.	ASSKEAGTEAF
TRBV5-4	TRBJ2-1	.	ASSLGLSSYNEQF
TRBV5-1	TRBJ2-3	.	ASSYGDSTDTQY
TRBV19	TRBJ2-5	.	ASSIGLAGGQETQY
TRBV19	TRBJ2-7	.	ASSPTDSSTAYEQY
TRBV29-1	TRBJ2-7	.	RLDRGRRYEQY
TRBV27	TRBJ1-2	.	ASSLVGRGRLPNYGYT
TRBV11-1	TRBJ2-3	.	ASSLASTDTQY
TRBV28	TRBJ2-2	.	ASMGGTGELF
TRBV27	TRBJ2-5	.	ASSVYGLRETQY
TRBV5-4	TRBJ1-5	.	ASSLDGRDQPQH
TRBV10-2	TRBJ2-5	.	ASSWTPQETQY
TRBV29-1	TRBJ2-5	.	SVEERGETQY
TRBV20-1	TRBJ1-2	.	SAQDYGYT
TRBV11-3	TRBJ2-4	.	ASSLGGVARLAKNIQY